This T cell receptor (beta chain) was sequenced for a study of blood T cell repertoires in COVID-19. About the study: Material from acute and convalescent COVID-19 was sourced from the United States, Italy and Spain. T cells, B-cell-depleted T cells, or PBMCs supplied cDNA or gDNA.

The CDR3 consists of 14 residues. The ends were cut back, 0 bases at V and 7 bases at J, with 13 bases in the middle. The germline CDR1 and CDR2 sequences are SGHRS and YFSETQ. Per the original data handling: Cell counts per sample came from amplifying reference gene primers. Assay used: immunoSEQ multiplex PCR; TCRdb lists only in-frame clones, some missing. V and J calls and clone size are as listed in that table; D and trimming were resolved from the DNA. This sample has about 190,000 clones; approximately 82% occur once, and the top ten carry roughly a tenth. The V call is TRBV5-1, the J call TRBJ1-2; maybe TRBD1 (6 bases). The material sequenced was peripheral blood. The sequence derives from a woman of 80 years or more with active or convalescent COVID-19. CDR3 DNA: TGCGCCAGCAGCTTGGTCCCAGGGGCGTTTGGCTACACCTTC. It codes for CASSLVPGAFGYTF.